This T cell receptor beta chain was observed in a study of T cell changes during pregnancy in multiple sclerosis. Clones were read by immunoSEQ multiplex PCR, and TCRdb kept only the in-frame ones, dropping some. The sample yields 75,000 to 95,000 clones, more than 85% seen once. The CDR3 consists of 13 residues. Trimming took 4 bases from V and 8 from J; bases not matched to a gene: 4. The germline V gene has CDR1 ENHRY and CDR2 SYGVKD. This sample comprised peripheral blood, obtained before pregnancy. The TCR sequence derives from a female donor with multiple sclerosis, enrolled in a pregnancy study. The gene calls are TRBV10-3 and TRBJ1-3; 8 nucleotides line up with TRBD1. CDR3: CAISGGQGHTIYF. The DNA for the CDR3 is TGTGCCATCAGTGGAGGACAGGGCCACACCATATATTTT.